This TCR beta chain was documented in a study of early T cells in non-severe SARS-CoV-2 infection. Study summary: Bulk RNA isolated from unsorted whole blood underwent sequencing; chains were not paired. Study-level results: There was a bias toward anti-spike CD8 responses in VDJdb matching, which missed private and CD4 specificities.

Germline loops: CDR1 LNHNV, CDR2 YYDKDF (reference sequence). V lost 9 bases to trimming and J lost 1 base, with 12 bases between them. This CDR3 has 13 amino acids. In the case of this clonotype: Its target is not known.

Unique molecular identifiers were added to individual cDNA molecules. Via MiXCR, TCRdb re-called the 5' RACE reads, giving one row per CDR3 protein. The repertoire holds 80,000 or so distinct CDR3 sequences, around 11% seen once, with around 12% in the top ten. The receptor was isolated from an adult who was a healthcare worker with PCR-confirmed SARS-CoV-2 infection or an uninfected control (not recorded which). This specimen consisted of whole blood, obtained at baseline. The chain combines TRBV15 with TRBJ1-1; TRBD1 is a possible D gene (6 bases). The CDR3 region is CATSGGRNTEAFF. CDR3 nucleotide sequence: TGTGCCACAAGCGGGGGGCGGAACACTGAAGCTTTCTTT.